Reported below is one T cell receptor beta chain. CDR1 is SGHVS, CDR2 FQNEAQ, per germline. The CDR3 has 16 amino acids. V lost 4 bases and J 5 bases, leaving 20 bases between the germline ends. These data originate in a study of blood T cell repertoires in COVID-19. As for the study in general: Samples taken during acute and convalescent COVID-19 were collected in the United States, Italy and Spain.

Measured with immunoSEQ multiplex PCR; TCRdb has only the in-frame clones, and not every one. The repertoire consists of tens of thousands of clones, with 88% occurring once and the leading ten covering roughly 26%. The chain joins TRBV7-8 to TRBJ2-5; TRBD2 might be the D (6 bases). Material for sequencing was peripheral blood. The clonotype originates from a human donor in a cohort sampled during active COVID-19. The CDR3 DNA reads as TGTGCCAGCAGCTGGAGGCGTCTAGGAGGGACGGAGACCCAGTACTTC. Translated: CASSWRRLGGTETQYF.